Shown below are 20 T cell receptor beta chains from a single sample sequenced in a study of T cells in Graves' hyperthyroidism and ophthalmopathy. RNA transcripts provided the source from which TCR beta CDR3 regions were amplified. The TCR CDR3 was amplified in a first-round RT-PCR using the HTBI primer set. TCRdb redid the calling of the multiplex PCR reads with MiXCR, one entry per CDR3 protein. The sample has around 540,000 distinct CDR3 sequences, 46% seen once. Source material: peripheral blood or thyroid tissue (not recorded which). These receptors originate from a woman aged 18-29 years with Graves' hyperthyroidism.

The V gene is TRBV2, the J gene TRBJ2-7, with 13 bases fitting TRBD2. CDR1 is SNHLY and CDR2 is FYNNEI in the germline V gene. V dropped 5 bases and J dropped 5; count of bases not matched to a gene: 9. The CDR3 sequence is 16 residues long. The CDR3 DNA is TGTGCCAGCAGTCCACAACTAGCGGGAGGGATGGACGAGCAGTACTTC. As protein: CASSPQLAGGMDEQYF.

About this clonotype: A single base separates this from a much larger clone, so it may be a read error. V usage is TRBV29-1 and J usage is TRBJ1-3; no clear D. The CDR3 covers 13 residues. V was cut by 5 bases and J by 5 bases, with 13 bases left in between. From germline, CDR1 is SQVTM and CDR2 ANQGSEA. CDR3 sequence: CSVLDPARNTIYF. The DNA of the CDR3 is TGCAGCGTTCTAGACCCAGCTCGAAACACCATATATTTT.

The V and J genes are TRBV10-3 and TRBJ2-5; D is undetermined. This CDR3 has 10 amino acids. CDR1 ENHRY and CDR2 SYGVKD come from the germline V gene. Trimming shortened V by 6 bases and J by 4 bases, and 3 bases separated the two germline ends. The CDR3 loop reads CAIRRETQYF. The CDR3 DNA is TGTGCCATCAGGCGAGAGACCCAGTACTTC.

V and J are TRBV7-9 and TRBJ2-5; TRBD1 matches 9 bases. This CDR3 has 16 amino acids. The V gene's germline CDR1 is SEHNR and CDR2 FQNEAQ (reference sequence). After removal of 4 bases from V and 10 bases from J, the junction contained 16 bases not matched to a gene. The CDR3 bases are TGTGCCAGCAGCTCCCCCGCGGGACAGGGTAGGGAAAACCAGTACTTC. This sequence encodes CASSSPAGQGRENQYF.

At least ten counts were recorded for this clonotype. J is TRBJ1-2 and V is TRBV29-1, with 10 nucleotides matching TRBD1. Germline CDR1 reads SQVTM; CDR2 reads ANQGSEA. The J segment lost 0 bases and the V segment lost 0 bases, leaving 4 bases of the junction unmatched. The CDR3 loop spans 16 amino acids. DNA for the CDR3: TGCAGCGTTGAAGATGGGACAGGGGTGGCTAACTATGGCTACACCTTC. Its protein product is CSVEDGTGVANYGYTF.

The chain employs TRBV20-1 and TRBJ2-5; D tentatively reads TRBD1 or TRBD2 (5 bases each). This CDR3 contains 16 residues. Trimming stripped 3 bases from V and 4 bases from J, with 21 bases between. Germline V gene data show CDR1 as DFQATT and CDR2 as SNEGSKA (reference sequence). CDR3 sequence (DNA): TGCAGTGCTAGTGAAAAGGGACCCAGGCGCGGAGAGACCCAGTACTTC. Translated, it gives CSASEKGPRRGETQYF.

The chain carries TRBV24-1 and TRBJ2-7, with TRBD2 as a possible D gene (6 bases). Trimming shortened V by 4 bases and J by 3 bases, and 15 bases separated the two germline ends. The CDR3 consists of 15 residues. Germline V lookup: CDR1 KGHDR, CDR2 SFDVKD. The CDR3 DNA is TGTGCCACCAGTGACCCGGGACTGCGGGGCTACGAGCAGTACTTC. It is translated as CATSDPGLRGYEQYF.

Only one count was recorded for this clonotype. The CDR3 sequence: CASSVVGQNYGYTF. CDR3 DNA sequence: TGTGCCAGCAGCGTTGTAGGTCAGAACTATGGCTACACCTTC. The rearrangement links TRBV5-4 to TRBJ1-2; unclear D gene. The CDR3 runs 14 residues. Trimming shortened V by 4 bases and J by 2 bases, and 12 bases separated the two germline ends. The germline V gene encodes CDR1 SGHNT and CDR2 YYREEE (reference sequence). The variable domain in full, completed from reference TRBV5-4 and TRBJ1-2, reads ETGVTQSPTHLIKTRGQQVTLRCSSQSGHNTVSWYQQALGQGPQFIFQYYREEENGRGNFPPRFSGLQFPNYSSELNVNALELDDSALYLCASSVVGQNYGYTFGSGTRLTVV.

This sequence joins TRBV7-9 and TRBJ1-4, with 10 bases matching TRBD1. Per the germline V gene, CDR1 is SEHNR and CDR2 is FQNEAQ (reference sequence). The CDR3 runs to 15 residues. Trimming cost V 7 bases and J 8 bases; bases outside gene matches: 10. CDR3 region: CASTKYGTGEEKLFF. CDR3 DNA: TGTGCCAGCACTAAATACGGGACAGGGGAAGAAAAACTGTTTTTT.

This clonotype was counted at least ten times. This chain joins TRBV29-1 and TRBJ2-2; either TRBD1 or TRBD2 may supply D (5 bases each). Germline-derived CDR1 and CDR2 are SQVTM and ANQGSEA. V lost 7 bases, J lost 3 bases, and 15 bases lay in between. The CDR3 contains 14 residues. The CDR3 loop reads CSAWGSTDTGELFF. The DNA for the CDR3 is TGCAGCGCATGGGGGTCCACAGACACCGGGGAGCTGTTTTTT.

The rearrangement uses TRBV10-3 and TRBJ1-2; 7 bases are a match to TRBD1. Unmatched junction bases numbered 7, after V lost 4 bases and J lost 5 bases. This CDR3 is built from 14 residues. Germline loops: CDR1 ENHRY, CDR2 SYGVKD. The CDR3: CAISGPGQVYGYTF. In DNA, the CDR3 is TGTGCCATCAGTGGACCCGGACAGGTGTATGGCTACACCTTC.

The chain combines TRBV15 with TRBJ2-7; 14 positions agree with TRBD2. Germline V gene data show CDR1 as LNHNV and CDR2 as YYDKDF (reference sequence). V lost 10 bases to trimming and J lost 4 bases; unmatched junction nucleotides: 9. The CDR3 totals 15 residues. DNA for the CDR3: TGTGCCATCAGGACTAGCGGGGGGTTTTCTTACGAGCAGTACTTC. Protein: CAIRTSGGFSYEQYF.

Points on this clonotype: The missing conserved phenylalanine or tryptophan at the end of this CDR3 makes a read error likely. The chain's CDR3 is CASSDPRGVGTEAFL. CDR3 in DNA: TGTGCCAGCAGCGACCCACGGGGTGTTGGCACTGAAGCTTTCCTT. The chain has TRBV11-2 and TRBJ1-1; D uncertain. The CDR3 runs 15 residues. CDR1 is SGHAT and CDR2 is FQNNGV in the germline V gene. The V end was cut by 5 bases, the J end by 4 bases, with 17 bases between.

This clonotype was seen a few times. J is TRBJ2-7 and V is TRBV29-1; 13 positions match TRBD2. From germline, CDR1 is SQVTM and CDR2 ANQGSEA. The V and J ends lost 6 bases and 7 bases, in that order; junction bases with no gene match: 12. The CDR3 is 15 amino acids. CDR3 nucleotide sequence: TGCAGCGTCGCCAAACTAGCGGGAGGGCCGGGGGAGCAGTACTTC. This gives the protein CSVAKLAGGPGEQYF.

This clonotype appeared a single time. The rearrangement uses TRBV29-1 and TRBJ1-2; D is undetermined. The V gene lost 1 base and the J gene lost 10 bases, with 13 bases spanning the gap. CDR1 SQVTM and CDR2 ANQGSEA come from the germline V gene. The CDR3 spans 12 residues. CDR3 residues: CSVEGGSGYYTF. CDR3 sequence (DNA): TGCAGCGTTGAAGGGGGATCGGGATACTACACCTTC.

The rearrangement joins TRBV20-1 to TRBJ1-2; D remains ambiguous. The CDR3 is made up of 13 amino acids. V lost 7 bases, J lost 5 bases, and 17 bases lay in between. Germline V lookup: CDR1 DFQATT, CDR2 SNEGSKA (reference sequence). CDR3: CSVGGINSYGYTF. The CDR3 region has the DNA TGCAGTGTGGGCGGGATAAATTCGTATGGCTACACCTTC.

In the case of this clonotype: One base away lies a much larger clone, so this may be a sequencing read error. V and J are TRBV7-3 and TRBJ2-7; D not certain. The CDR3 length is 11 residues. Germline V gene sequence: CDR1 SGHTA, CDR2 FQGTGA. CDR3 sequence: CTSSLMGEQYF. Here the CDR3 DNA reads TGTACCAGCAGCTTGATGGGGGAGCAGTACTTC.

The sample holds a few counts of this clonotype. V is TRBV7-7 and J is TRBJ1-6; 8 bases align to TRBD1. The V gene's germline CDR1 is SSHAT and CDR2 FNYEAQ (reference sequence). J was trimmed by 7 bases and V by 1 base; bases with no gene match: 6. The CDR3 covers 16 residues. CDR3 in amino acids: CASSLVQGEKNSPLHF. The CDR3 nucleotides are TGTGCCAGCAGCTTAGTACAGGGGGAAAAGAATTCACCCCTCCACTTT.

The sample holds one count of this clonotype. This chain connects TRBV10-3 to TRBJ2-6; D assignment may be TRBD1 or TRBD2 (5 bases each). V lost 3 bases to trimming and J lost 2 bases, with 8 bases between them. This CDR3 comprises 15 residues. The germline CDR1 and CDR2 sequences are ENHRY and SYGVKD. As DNA, the CDR3 is TGTGCCATCAGTGATGGGGGAACTGGGGCCAACGTCCTGACTTTC. It codes for CAISDGGTGANVLTF.

This clonotype was recorded many times. The rearrangement joins TRBV7-2 to TRBJ2-5, with TRBD1 matching 8 bases. CDR3 length: 13 residues. The J segment lost 4 bases and the V segment lost 5 bases, leaving 3 bases of the junction unmatched. Germline V gene lookup returns CDR1 SGHTA and CDR2 FQGNSA. The CDR3 is CASSTDRGETQYF. The CDR3 DNA reads TGTGCCAGCAGCACCGACAGGGGAGAGACCCAGTACTTC.